This T cell receptor beta chain was captured in a study of cytomegalovirus exposure and HLA in healthy donors. PCR employed 60 Vbeta and 13 Jbeta primers. How the authors handled the data: Later, roughly 80 million unique TCR beta chains were counted in an analysis, and approximately 10 million of them were shared. Sequenced by immunoSEQ multiplex PCR; TCRdb stores in-frame clones only, minus some. The D gene and trimming were derived from the DNA, and the V and J assignments and clone size from that table. This sample has over 100,000 clones, with about 74% found just once. Germline V CDR1 and CDR2: SGHRS, YFSETQ. The CDR3 covers 14 residues. Trimming took off 2 bases at V and 5 bases at J, with 14 bases between the two ends. There are a few counts of this clone.

This chain links TRBV5-1 with TRBJ2-7; no clear D gene. The clonotype originates from a male donor in good health and CMV-seronegative. Material: PBMCs. The CDR3 DNA reads TGCGCCAGCAGCTTTTCTAGGTCAGTCGACGAGCAGTACTTC. It codes for CASSFSRSVDEQYF.